Sequencing of this T cell receptor (beta chain) was carried out in a study of T cell responses to AZD1222 COVID-19 vaccine. Study outcomes and limitations: White British ancestry dominated among donors, who included more females, and clonal diversity was possibly underestimated. In all cases, repertoires were sampled only after the peak T cell response. Targeting of unmutated variant regions was reportedly seen in nearly half of spike-specific TCRs.

Method: immunoSEQ multiplex PCR; TCRdb's copy keeps in-frame clones and lacks some. The table shows approximately 130,000 clones, with 85% to 90% occurring only once. A note on this clone: The antigen remains unidentified.

Second doses that came at about 4 or about 12 weeks were put together. Trimming at V came to 6 bases and at J to 14 bases, leaving 10 bases not matched to a gene. CDR3 size: 12 residues. Germline V gives CDR1 SQVTM, CDR2 ANQGSEA. This TCR was recovered from an adult who received the AZD1222 COVID-19 vaccine. The rearrangement joins TRBV29-1 to TRBJ1-4, with 9 bases aligning to TRBD1. The sequencing used peripheral blood, collected 28 days after the second AZD1222 dose. CDR3 nucleotides: TGCAGCGTCGGATTCTCCGGGACAGGGCTGTTTTTT. Encoded protein: CSVGFSGTGLFF. The entire variable domain, with the rest obtained from reference TRBV29-1 and TRBJ1-4, is as follows: SAVISQKPSRDICQRGTSLTIQCQVDSQVTMMFWYRQQPGQSLTLIATANQGSEATYESGFVIDKFPISRPNLTFSTLTVSNMSPEDSSIYLCSVGFSGTGLFFGSGTQLSVL.